This T cell receptor (beta chain) was obtained from a study of post-analysis software for immune sequencing data. Study-level background: Courses of disease covered relapsing-remitting, secondary progressive and progressive-relapsing multiple sclerosis. Study-wide findings and caveats: Four or five TRBV segments occurring more often in patients than controls included TRBV5-6, TRBV5-1 and TRBV20-1. Samples from one preparation batch, clustered by F measure, grouped strongly together. Controls had significantly higher normalized Chao1 diversity than multiple sclerosis patients.

The table lists this clonotype with a few counts. Its antigen is still unknown. Trimming cost V 2 bases and J 9 bases, with 28 bases left between them. This CDR3 region has 19 residues. Sequencing libraries made from TCR beta cDNA carried unique molecular identifiers. The source material, 1 to 10 million T cells, gave rise to roughly 500,000 cDNA molecules. TCRdb fed the PCR reads into MiXCR, producing one record per CDR3 protein. Seen here are about 770,000 distinct CDR3 sequences, just over 45% observed once, and the top ten hold roughly 5.2%. The sequenced sample was blood. This clonotype was obtained from a girl aged 10 to 17 with multiple sclerosis. The chain links TRBV12-3 or TRBV12-4 to TRBJ2-2; possible D gene TRBD2, 6 bases. CDR3 sequence reads: CASSLWPGTPTEFSRELFF. The CDR3 DNA reads as TGTGCCAGCAGTTTATGGCCCGGGACTCCAACTGAGTTCTCCCGGGAGCTGTTTTTT.